The 27 T cell receptor beta chains presented below share a single source sample, sequenced in a study of blood T cell repertoires in COVID-19. Profiled with immunoSEQ multiplex PCR; TCRdb holds only in-frame clones, not every one. The sample contains more than 25,000 clones, over 85% of which appear only once. Material: peripheral blood. The receptors originated from a human donor in a cohort sampled during active COVID-19.

This chain joins TRBV12-5 and TRBJ1-2; 7 nucleotides match TRBD1. Germline trimming cut 7 bases from V and 4 bases from J; bases unmatched to any gene: 9. The CDR3 length is 14 residues. Germline lookup yields CDR1 LGHNT and CDR2 FRNRAP. As DNA, the CDR3 is TGTGCTAGTGTCCTACAGGGGATCGGCTATGGCTACACCTTC. The encoded protein is CASVLQGIGYGYTF.

The V call is TRBV27, the J call TRBJ2-2, with 7 bases lining up with TRBD1. The V segment lost 5 bases and the J segment 3 bases; nucleotides outside the gene matches: 6. Germline CDR1 reads MNHEY; CDR2 reads SMNVEV (reference sequence). The CDR3 consists of 15 residues. The CDR3 bases are TGTGCCAGCAGTCTAGACAGGGATTACACCGGGGAGCTGTTTTTT. Translating gives CASSLDRDYTGELFF.

This clone was found once. The J gene is TRBJ2-7, the V gene TRBV4-1, with a tentative D call TRBD2 (5 bases). V lost 4 bases to trimming and J lost 2 bases, with 15 bases between them. The CDR3 consists of 15 residues. Germline CDR1 and CDR2: MGHRA and YSYEKL. The DNA of the CDR3 is TGCGCCAGCAGCCCGCTGGAGGAGGTGGCCTACGAGCAGTACTTC. It translates to CASSPLEEVAYEQYF.

The chain is built from TRBV5-5 and TRBJ1-4, with D perhaps matching TRBD1 (5 bases). This CDR3 contains 14 residues. V gave up 0 bases and J gave up 3 bases, with 6 bases separating them. Germline CDR1 is SGHKS and CDR2 is YYEKEE (reference sequence). The DNA of the CDR3 is TGTGCCAGCAGCTTGGGGGGCGCTAATGAAAAACTGTTTTTT. It yields the protein CASSLGGANEKLFF.

This chain uses TRBV11-2 with TRBJ1-1, with D unclear. The CDR3 is made up of 13 amino acids. Per the germline V gene, CDR1 is SGHAT and CDR2 is FQNNGV. V lost 1 base and J lost 3, with 6 bases in between. Here the CDR3 reads CASSLVRDTEAFF. CDR3 DNA: TGTGCCAGCAGCTTAGTTCGCGACACTGAAGCTTTCTTT.

This chain uses TRBV19 with TRBJ2-1; 9 nucleotides agree with TRBD2. The V segment lost 5 bases and the J segment 5 bases; nucleotides outside the gene matches: 10. The CDR3 sequence is 16 residues long. The germline V gene encodes CDR1 LNHDA and CDR2 SQIVND (reference sequence). This chain's CDR3 is CASSPERLAANNEQFF. As DNA, the CDR3 is TGTGCCAGTAGTCCCGAGAGACTAGCGGCGAACAATGAGCAGTTCTTC.

This chain connects TRBV19 to TRBJ2-7; D is unresolved. Germline V gives CDR1 LNHDA, CDR2 SQIVND (reference sequence). This CDR3 is 15 amino acids long. V was trimmed by 1 base and J by 7 bases, leaving 17 bases between them. CDR3 in amino acids: CASSIGYLPSAEQYF. In DNA, the CDR3 is TGTGCCAGTAGTATAGGATATCTTCCTAGTGCGGAGCAGTACTTC.

The CDR3 here is CASSIDARQPQHF. The DNA of the CDR3 is TGTGCCAGTAGTATAGATGCCAGACAGCCCCAGCATTTT. The rearrangement uses TRBV19 and TRBJ1-5; the D is unclear. V was clipped by 0 bases and J by 7 bases, with 7 bases between them. Germline V CDR1 and CDR2: LNHDA, SQIVND (reference sequence). This CDR3 has 13 amino acids.

V usage is TRBV18 and J usage is TRBJ2-5; TRBD2 agrees at 7 bases. V lost 3 bases to trimming and J lost 0 bases; unmatched junction nucleotides: 4. The V gene's germline CDR1 is KGHSH and CDR2 LQKENI. The CDR3 is 15 amino acids. The CDR3 region is CASSPRTSYQETQYF. The CDR3 coding sequence is TGTGCCAGCTCACCCCGGACTAGTTACCAAGAGACCCAGTACTTC.

The chain carries TRBV9 and TRBJ2-6, with 7 bases identical to TRBD2. Trimming at V came to 3 bases and at J to 0 bases, leaving 9 bases not matched to a gene. There are 18 residues in the CDR3. Germline assignment: CDR1 SGDLS and CDR2 YYNGEE. The CDR3 region has the DNA TGTGCCAGCAGCGCCCAGAGCGGGATCAGCTCTGGGGCCAACGTCCTGACTTTC. As protein: CASSAQSGISSGANVLTF.

The chain has TRBV18 and TRBJ1-4, with 7 bases that match TRBD1. Germline trimming cut 6 bases from V and 15 bases from J; bases unmatched to any gene: 16. The CDR3 loop spans 14 amino acids. Germline V lookup: CDR1 KGHSH, CDR2 LQKENI. DNA of the CDR3: TGTGCCAGCTCCCCGTCGGGAAACGACAGGGAGGTGTTTTTT. It codes for CASSPSGNDREVFF. The full variable domain, its missing parts supplied by reference TRBV18 and TRBJ1-4, is NAGVMQNPRHLVRRRGQEARLRCSPMKGHSHVYWYRQLPEEGLKFMVYLQKENIIDESGMPKERFSAEFPKEGPSILRIQQVVRGDSAAYFCASSPSGNDREVFFGSGTQLSVL.

The J gene is TRBJ2-7, the V gene TRBV2, with 10 bases aligning to TRBD1. The CDR3 contains 13 residues. Germline V gene lookup returns CDR1 SNHLY and CDR2 FYNNEI. With 4 bases clipped from V and 5 bases from J, the junction kept 2 bases outside the gene matches. The CDR3 DNA reads TGTGCCAGCAGTGGGACAGGGGGGAACGAGCAGTACTTC. Its protein product is CASSGTGGNEQYF.

The chain joins TRBV7-7 to TRBJ2-1, with 11 bases aligning to TRBD2. This CDR3 has 18 amino acids. The germline gives CDR1 SSHAT, CDR2 FNYEAQ (reference sequence). V was pared by 5 bases and J by 5 bases, with 14 bases of the junction left unmatched. CDR3 sequence reads: CASSPNKILAGGHNEQFF. The CDR3, as DNA: TGTGCCAGCAGCCCGAACAAGATTCTAGCGGGAGGACACAATGAGCAGTTCTTC.

Only one count was recorded for this clone. The chain has TRBV3-1 (or the pseudogene TRBV3-2) and TRBJ2-3; 10 bases are shared with TRBD2. V dropped 1 base and J dropped 7; count of bases not matched to a gene: 11. This CDR3 is 17 amino acids long. Germline CDR1 and CDR2: LGHDT and YNNKEL (reference sequence). The CDR3 region has the DNA TGTGCCAGCAGCCAAGGGGTTAGCGGGGGGTCGCGTAATACGCAGTATTTT. Its translation: CASSQGVSGGSRNTQYF.

The chain recombines TRBV5-4 with TRBJ2-3; the D gene is possibly TRBD2 (7 bases). V dropped 1 base and J dropped 0 bases, with 12 bases sitting between them. Germline-derived CDR1 and CDR2 are SGHNT and YYREEE (reference sequence). The CDR3 totals 16 residues. The CDR3 loop reads CASSLWGGPSTDTQYF. The CDR3 region has the DNA TGTGCCAGCAGCTTGTGGGGGGGCCCTAGCACAGATACGCAGTATTTT. Filled out from reference TRBV5-4 and TRBJ2-3, the complete variable domain reads ETGVTQSPTHLIKTRGQQVTLRCSSQSGHNTVSWYQQALGQGPQFIFQYYREEENGRGNFPPRFSGLQFPNYSSELNVNALELDDSALYLCASSLWGGPSTDTQYFGPGTRLTVL.

The chain is built from TRBV18 and TRBJ2-7; no clear D gene. CDR1 and CDR2 (germline): KGHSH, LQKENI. The CDR3 spans 13 residues. Trimming removed 1 base at V and 3 bases at J, with 7 bases between. CDR3 in amino acids: CASSPLALYEQYF. CDR3 nucleotides: TGTGCCAGCTCACCACTAGCCCTCTACGAGCAGTACTTC.

The gene calls are TRBV4-1 and TRBJ1-1; unclear D gene. V was shortened by 4 bases and J by 3 bases, with 15 bases between the two germline ends. The V gene's germline CDR1 is MGHRA and CDR2 YSYEKL. The CDR3 covers 15 residues. The DNA for the CDR3 is TGCGCCAGCAGCCCCTCAGTAAGTCTGGACACTGAAGCTTTCTTT. Translated, it gives CASSPSVSLDTEAFF.

The chain recombines TRBV5-1 with TRBJ2-1, with 12 bases fitting TRBD2. With V trimmed by 8 bases and J by 0 bases, 9 bases remained unmatched. This CDR3 region has 17 residues. Germline CDR1 and CDR2: SGHRS and YFSETQ. For the CDR3, the DNA is TGCGCCAGTTCTCCGGGACTAGCGGGTCTCTCCTACAATGAGCAGTTCTTC. As protein: CASSPGLAGLSYNEQFF.

This chain connects TRBV12-3 or TRBV12-4 to TRBJ2-5, with D hard to call. Trimming removed 5 bases from V and 5 bases from J, with 9 bases in between. The CDR3 spans 12 residues. The CDR3 DNA reads TGTGCCAGCAGTCCCCAAGCGGAGACCCAGTACTTC. Its protein product is CASSPQAETQYF.

The chain uses TRBV12-3 or TRBV12-4 and TRBJ1-5; the D is unclear. This CDR3 spans 12 amino acids. V was clipped by 0 bases and J by 12 bases, with 9 bases between them. The CDR3 is CASSLAGGLQHF. CDR3 coding DNA: TGTGCCAGCAGTTTAGCAGGAGGGCTCCAGCATTTT.

The chain employs TRBV4-1 and TRBJ1-4; no clear D. Germline V lookup: CDR1 MGHRA, CDR2 YSYEKL. The CDR3 is 19 amino acids. The V end was cut by 3 bases, the J end by 7 bases, with 27 bases between. In nucleotides, the CDR3 is TGCGCCAGCAGCCAGGACCCGACTTCTGGAGGTGGCCCCAGTGAAAAACTGTTTTTT. Its protein product is CASSQDPTSGGGPSEKLFF.

The V gene is TRBV29-1, the J gene TRBJ2-1; perhaps TRBD2 as D (6 bases). V shed 5 bases and J shed 3 bases, with 14 bases lying between them. The germline V gene has CDR1 SQVTM and CDR2 ANQGSEA. The CDR3 loop spans 14 amino acids. CDR3 sequence (DNA): TGCAGCGTTTTAATTGTGGGGGGCTACAATGAGCAGTTCTTC. It yields the protein CSVLIVGGYNEQFF.

The rearrangement uses TRBV30 and TRBJ1-1; D may be TRBD1 (5 bases). Looked up from germline, CDR1 is GTSNPN and CDR2 is SVGIG (reference sequence). The CDR3 has 15 residues. Deletions cut 2 bases from V and 1 base from J, with 14 bases between. The CDR3 region has the DNA TGTGCCTGGAGTATGTTTGACAGCCAGAACACTGAAGCTTTCTTT. Translated: CAWSMFDSQNTEAFF.

The genes are TRBV7-7 and TRBJ2-2; D perhaps matches TRBD2 (5 bases). Germline CDR1 is SSHAT and CDR2 is FNYEAQ (reference sequence). V lost 5 bases to trimming and J lost 7 bases, with 11 bases between them. This CDR3 comprises 13 residues. The CDR3 protein is CASSPTRGGELFF. The CDR3 bases are TGTGCCAGCAGCCCCACCCGGGGCGGGGAGCTGTTTTTT.

A few counts support this clone. V and J are TRBV21-1 and TRBJ2-1; the table assigns TRBD2, which was not confirmed against the DNA. TRBV21-1 is described as a pseudogene. The CDR3 contains 18 residues. The CDR3 DNA is TGTGCCAGCAGGACTCCGGGACTAGCGGGAAGCTCCTACAATGAGCAGTTCTTC. It yields the protein CASRTPGLAGSSYNEQFF.

This chain joins TRBV7-2 and TRBJ1-3; D gene uncertain. The germline V gene encodes CDR1 SGHTA and CDR2 FQGNSA. This CDR3 spans 13 amino acids. Trimming left V 3 bases short and J 8 bases short, with 11 bases between. CDR3 sequence: CASSLQARDTIYF. The CDR3 DNA is TGTGCCAGCAGCTTGCAGGCCCGAGACACCATATATTTT.

This clone has just a few counts. This rearrangement joins TRBV5-4 to TRBJ2-2, with D maybe TRBD2 (5 bases). Trimming stripped 4 bases from V and 1 base from J, with 8 bases between. CDR3 size: 14 residues. The germline V gene has CDR1 SGHNT and CDR2 YYREEE (reference sequence). DNA for the CDR3: TGTGCCAGCAGCCAAGGACTGAACACCGGGGAGCTGTTTTTT. The encoded protein is CASSQGLNTGELFF.